These 26 T cell receptor beta chains were sequenced from one sample in a study of response to subunit inactivated influenza vaccine. TCRdb reprocessed the RT-PCR reads via MiXCR and lists one record per CDR3 protein. The table includes over 400,000 distinct CDR3 sequences, around 9.9% detected once. Here the sequenced sample was PBMCs from blood, taken more than 35 days after vaccination. These receptors all come from a middle-aged man who received an inactivated influenza vaccine.

The gene calls are TRBV29-1 and TRBJ1-5; D ambiguous. V was pared by 4 bases and J by 0 bases, with 4 bases between. Per germline, CDR1 SQVTM and CDR2 ANQGSEA. The CDR3 length is 12 residues. CDR3 sequence (DNA): TGCAGCGTTGCGGATAGCAATCAGCCCCAGCATTTT. Translation: CSVADSNQPQHF.

This clonotype was counted ten times or more. The chain has TRBV29-1 and TRBJ2-1; 13 bases align to TRBD2. CDR3 size: 13 residues. After removal of 5 bases from V and 6 bases from J, the junction contained 1 base not matched to a gene. Germline loops: CDR1 SQVTM, CDR2 ANQGSEA. CDR3 sequence reads: CSVRTSGSNEQFF. The CDR3 coding sequence is TGCAGCGTTCGGACTAGCGGGAGCAATGAGCAGTTCTTC.

The V call is TRBV12-3 or TRBV12-4, the J call TRBJ2-2; D is unclear. The CDR3 has 15 residues. The V end was cut by 3 bases, the J end by 5 bases, with 13 bases between. CDR3 loop: CASSFLPGGTGELFF. The CDR3 nucleotides read TGTGCCAGCAGTTTTCTTCCGGGTGGTACCGGGGAGCTGTTTTTT.

J is TRBJ2-5 and V is TRBV5-6; D might be TRBD2 (6 bases). The CDR3 is 17 residues long. V dropped 0 bases and J dropped 2 bases, with 17 bases sitting between them. Germline V gene data show CDR1 as SGHDT and CDR2 as YYEEEE. Written as DNA, the CDR3 is TGTGCCAGCAGCTTGGAAGTCCGGGAGCGGACACAAGAGACCCAGTACTTC. Its translation is CASSLEVRERTQETQYF.

This chain connects TRBV14 to TRBJ2-5; D is perhaps TRBD2 (5 bases). V was pared by 3 bases and J by 2 bases, with 13 bases between. Germline CDR1 reads SGHDN; CDR2 reads FVKESK. CDR3 length: 15 amino acids. As DNA, the CDR3 is TGTGCCAGCAGCCACGCGTTAGGCGGGCAAGAGACCCAGTACTTC. The encoded protein is CASSHALGGQETQYF.

The chain uses TRBV6-1 and TRBJ1-2, with TRBD1 as a possible D gene (6 bases). The CDR3 is 16 amino acids. V lost 6 bases, J lost 1 base, and 18 bases lay in between. CDR1 MNHNS and CDR2 SASEGT come from the germline V gene. CDR3 in DNA: TGTGCCAGCAGATTCGCCGAGGGAGGGGGTAACTATGGCTACACCTTC. The encoded protein is CASRFAEGGGNYGYTF.

This clonotype occurred a few times. As DNA, the CDR3 is TGTGCCAGCAGCCAAACTAGCGGGAGAGGGTCGGAGACCCAGTACTTC. Amino acids: CASSQTSGRGSETQYF. This chain joins TRBV7-9 and TRBJ2-5, with 11 nucleotides matching TRBD2. Per the germline V gene, CDR1 is SEHNR and CDR2 is FQNEAQ (reference sequence). V was pared by 5 bases and J by 5 bases, with 10 bases of the junction left unmatched. This CDR3 contains 16 residues.

This clonotype was detected a few times. V and J are TRBV6-1 and TRBJ2-3, with 8 bases identical to TRBD2. CDR3 length: 16 amino acids. J gave up 1 base and V 5 bases, and 8 bases lay outside the gene matches. Germline V lookup: CDR1 MNHNS, CDR2 SASEGT. The CDR3 sequence is CASSPSAGAGTDTQYF. The CDR3 DNA reads TGTGCCAGCAGTCCCTCAGCGGGAGCGGGCACAGATACGCAGTATTTT.

There are many counts of this clonotype. The V and J genes are TRBV24-1 and TRBJ2-5; TRBD2 aligns across 7 bases. Germline CDR1 is KGHDR and CDR2 is SFDVKD. This CDR3 has 16 residues. Trimming took 1 base from V and 5 from J; bases not matched to a gene: 9. This CDR3 is CATSDFTSGAGETQYF. DNA for the CDR3: TGTGCCACCAGTGATTTTACTTCCGGAGCGGGGGAGACCCAGTACTTC.

This clonotype appeared a single time. The chain is built from TRBV7-9 and TRBJ2-6; tentative D call: TRBD2 (6 bases). Germline lookup yields CDR1 SEHNR and CDR2 FQNEAQ (reference sequence). V was trimmed by 3 bases and J by 3 bases, leaving 15 bases between them. This CDR3 has 17 amino acids. DNA of the CDR3: TGTGCCAGCAGCTTTCCGCGGGGCGAGGGTGGGGCCAACGTCCTGACTTTC. As protein: CASSFPRGEGGANVLTF.

This clonotype was recorded a few times. V usage is TRBV12-3 or TRBV12-4 and J usage is TRBJ2-5, with 7 bases fitting TRBD2. Unmatched junction bases numbered 6, after V lost 3 bases and J lost 5 bases. CDR3 length equals 14 residues. The CDR3 reads CASSFSGGRETQYF. The CDR3 nucleotides read TGTGCCAGCAGTTTCTCCGGGGGGAGGGAGACCCAGTACTTC.

The V call is TRBV6-1, the J call TRBJ2-3; perhaps TRBD2 as D (5 bases). CDR1 and CDR2 (germline): MNHNS, SASEGT. Trimming removed 8 bases at V and 5 bases at J, with 14 bases between. This CDR3 spans 13 amino acids. The CDR3 DNA follows: TGTGCCAGCCGAGGGTCACAAAGAGATACGCAGTATTTT. The encoded protein is CASRGSQRDTQYF.

Notes on this clonotype: One end of the junction varies from germline; a read error may be responsible. The chain combines TRBV28 with TRBJ1-1; D uncertain. Germline V gives CDR1 MDHEN, CDR2 SYDVKM. The CDR3 has 16 residues. CDR3 DNA: TGTGACAGCAGTTTATCCTCCGGGTCGGGGAACACTGAAGCTTTCTTT. Amino acid sequence: CDSSLSSGSGNTEAFF.

This chain joins TRBV5-6 and TRBJ1-5, with D uncertain. Germline-derived CDR1 and CDR2 are SGHDT and YYEEEE. This CDR3 spans 13 amino acids. Trimming removed 4 bases from V and 7 bases from J, with 12 bases in between. The CDR3 here is CASSRRTEQPQHF. The CDR3 DNA reads TGTGCCAGCAGCCGCCGGACGGAGCAGCCCCAGCATTTT. Filled out from reference TRBV5-6 and TRBJ1-5, the complete variable domain reads DAGVTQSPTHLIKTRGQQVTLRCSPKSGHDTVSWYQQALGQGPQFIFQYYEEEERQRGNFPDRFSGHQFPNYSSELNVNALLLGDSALYLCASSRRTEQPQHFGDGTRLSIL.

This clonotype was found a few times. This sequence joins TRBV6-2 or TRBV6-3 and TRBJ2-3, with TRBD2 identical over 8 bases. Germline values: CDR1 MNHEY, CDR2 SVGEGT. The junction had 6 bases not matched to a gene; V was cut back by 5 bases and J by 2 bases. CDR3 length: 15 residues. Here the CDR3 DNA reads TGTGCCAGCAGTCGGAGCGGGGGCCCCACAGATACGCAGTATTTT. The encoded protein is CASSRSGGPTDTQYF.

In its sample, this clonotype was seen a few times. This chain uses TRBV4-2 with TRBJ1-6; D is undetermined. Trimming took off 5 bases at V and 7 bases at J, with 12 bases between the two ends. Germline V gene lookup returns CDR1 LGHNA and CDR2 YNFKEQ. The CDR3 consists of 14 residues. CDR3 nucleotide sequence: TGTGCCAGCAGCACCGGGAGTGGGAATTCACCCCTCCACTTT. Its protein is CASSTGSGNSPLHF.

There are a few counts of this clonotype. The chain employs TRBV7-2 and TRBJ2-7; 8 nucleotides agree with TRBD1. The CDR3 runs 15 residues. Germline CDR1 is SGHTA and CDR2 is FQGNSA. J gave up 5 bases and V 3 bases, and 9 bases lay outside the gene matches. The CDR3 DNA is TGTGCCAGCAGCTTCCCAGGGGGCGCACGGAACGAGCAGTACTTC. Translated, it gives CASSFPGGARNEQYF.

This clonotype showed up just a few times. The V and J genes are TRBV2 and TRBJ2-5; unclear D gene. The CDR3 is 14 amino acids. V was cut by 8 bases and J by 5 bases, with 18 bases left in between. Germline V gene lookup returns CDR1 SNHLY and CDR2 FYNNEI. Written as DNA, the CDR3 is TGTGCCAGCGCCGGAAGGACCCCTGATGAGACCCAGTACTTC. This gives the protein CASAGRTPDETQYF.

In this sample, this clonotype turned up many times. This sequence joins TRBV12-3 or TRBV12-4 and TRBJ2-3, with 7 nucleotides matching TRBD1. This CDR3 has 16 amino acids. The V segment lost 4 bases and the J segment 4 bases; nucleotides outside the gene matches: 11. This CDR3 reads CASSSIGGTFADTQYF. In nucleotides, the CDR3 is TGTGCCAGCAGTTCCATAGGGGGCACTTTCGCAGATACGCAGTATTTT.

The CDR3 is CASSQDGVGKLFF. The CDR3 DNA follows: TGCGCCAGCAGCCAGGACGGGGTAGGAAAACTGTTTTTT. The genes are TRBV4-1 and TRBJ1-4; D gene unclear. Germline CDR1 MGHRA, CDR2 YSYEKL. The CDR3 consists of 13 residues. The V gene lost 3 bases and the J gene lost 10 bases, with 12 bases spanning the gap.

The CDR3 sequence: CASTEGGTYEQYF. DNA for the CDR3: TGTGCCAGCACGGAGGGGGGGACCTACGAGCAGTACTTC. The rearrangement links TRBV2 to TRBJ2-7, with TRBD2 as a possible D gene (7 bases). The CDR3 covers 13 residues. The germline V gene encodes CDR1 SNHLY and CDR2 FYNNEI. The V gene lost 7 bases and the J gene lost 2 bases, with 12 bases spanning the gap.

This clonotype was counted only a few times. Written as DNA, the CDR3 is TGTGCCAGCTCACCAAAAGTAAGGGAGACCCAGTACTTC. Translation gives CASSPKVRETQYF. The gene calls are TRBV18 and TRBJ2-5; D gene ambiguous. The V end lost 2 bases, the J end lost 5 bases, and 9 bases lay between the germline ends. CDR1 is KGHSH, CDR2 LQKENI, per germline. The CDR3 consists of 13 residues.

This clonotype was observed many times. The gene calls are TRBV29-1 and TRBJ2-2; the D gene is possibly TRBD1 (6 bases). The CDR3 extends over 14 amino acids. V was shortened by 7 bases and J by 0 bases, with 12 bases between the two germline ends. The germline CDR1 and CDR2 sequences are SQVTM and ANQGSEA. The CDR3 protein is CSAAGTTNTGELFF. The DNA for the CDR3 is TGCAGCGCCGCCGGGACAACGAACACCGGGGAGCTGTTTTTT.

This chain links TRBV4-2 with TRBJ2-7, with TRBD1 as a possible D gene (5 bases). Germline loops: CDR1 LGHNA, CDR2 YNFKEQ. The germline V and J ends were trimmed by 0 bases and 3 bases, with 12 bases remaining between them. CDR3 length: 15 amino acids. The CDR3 DNA reads TGTGCCAGCAGCCAAGACGCAGGGAAGGGCTACGAGCAGTACTTC. Encoded protein: CASSQDAGKGYEQYF.

This clonotype was counted between two and nine times. The chain carries TRBV10-3 and TRBJ2-3; 10 bases are shared with TRBD2. CDR3 length: 17 residues. CDR1 ENHRY and CDR2 SYGVKD come from the germline V gene. V lost 0 bases and J lost 3; bases outside the gene matches: 6. The DNA of the CDR3 is TGTGCCATCAGTGAGTCGGGGTTAGCGGGAGGAACAGATACGCAGTATTTT. Protein: CAISESGLAGGTDTQYF.

In this sample, this clonotype turned up a few times. The V and J genes are TRBV6-2 or TRBV6-3 and TRBJ1-4; D is unclear. The CDR3 extends over 12 amino acids. V was pared by 8 bases and J by 5 bases, with 9 bases between. Germline V gives CDR1 MNHEY, CDR2 SVGEGT. The CDR3 sequence: CASASGNEKLFF. CDR3 DNA sequence: TGTGCCAGCGCGTCTGGAAATGAAAAACTGTTTTTT.